Listed below are T cell receptor beta chains from one sample, sequenced in a study of blood T cell repertoires in COVID-19. Profiling relied on immunoSEQ multiplex PCR, and the TCRdb table lists in-frame clones only, not all of them. Among under 140,000 clones, over 60% were seen once, and the ten largest hold 15% to 20%. The sequenced sample consisted of peripheral blood. Receptors originate from a woman of 80 years or more with active or convalescent COVID-19. Each CDR3 is given with its conserved first and last residue. A D gene is named only where the DNA matches it firmly. Not all rows give a size; the values are once, few, many and, for expanded clones, a class.

D: TRBD2; size: .; V: TRBV6-2/TRBV6-3; J: TRBJ2-5; CDR3: CASSPGLAQQETQYF; DNA: TGTGCCAGCAGCCCCGGACTAGCCCAGCAAGAGACCCAGTACTTC
D: TRBD1; size: few; V: TRBV5-1; J: TRBJ2-2; CDR3: CASQTQGANTGELFF; DNA: TGCGCCAGCCAGACACAGGGGGCTAACACCGGGGAGCTGTTTTTT
D: TRBD1; size: .; V: TRBV4-2; J: TRBJ1-1; CDR3: CASRDRSRQGQGFDTEAFF; DNA: TGTGCCAGCAGGGATCGGTCCCGACAGGGACAAGGCTTTGACACTGAAGCTTTCTTT
D: .; size: .; V: TRBV5-1; J: TRBJ2-5; CDR3: CASSRSATGQETQYF; DNA: TGCGCCAGCAGCCGTTCTGCGACAGGCCAAGAGACCCAGTACTTC
D: .; size: .; V: TRBV6-2/TRBV6-3; J: TRBJ1-1; CDR3: CASSRPASVTEAFF; DNA: TGTGCCAGCAGTCGGCCCGCTAGCGTCACTGAAGCTTTCTTT
D: .; size: .; V: TRBV19; J: TRBJ1-5; CDR3: CASSIFAGLGNQPQHF; DNA: TGTGCCAGTAGTATTTTTGCGGGGTTGGGCAATCAGCCCCAGCATTTT
D: .; size: .; V: TRBV11-3; J: TRBJ2-1; CDR3: CASSSRENNEQFF; DNA: TGTGCCAGCAGCTCCCGGGAGAACAATGAGCAGTTCTTC
D: .; size: .; V: TRBV7-3; J: TRBJ2-1; CDR3: CASSWTGSSSFVPYNEQFF; DNA: TGTGCCAGCAGCTGGACGGGTTCTAGCTCTTTTGTCCCCTACAATGAGCAGTTCTTC
D: .; size: .; V: TRBV20-1; J: TRBJ1-2; CDR3: CSASLTDGYTF; DNA: TGCAGTGCTAGTCTCACGGATGGCTACACCTTC
D: TRBD1; size: .; V: TRBV6-4; J: TRBJ1-2; CDR3: CASSSGQGNYGYTF; DNA: TGTGCCAGCAGTTCGGGACAGGGGAACTATGGCTACACCTTC
D: TRBD2; size: .; V: TRBV28; J: TRBJ2-1; CDR3: CASEGLAGVGNEQFF; DNA: TGTGCCAGCGAAGGACTAGCGGGAGTCGGCAATGAGCAGTTCTTC
D: TRBD1; size: .; V: TRBV2; J: TRBJ1-2; CDR3: CASRNRQGTYGYTF; DNA: TGTGCCAGCAGGAACCGACAGGGGACCTATGGCTACACCTTC
D: .; size: once; V: TRBV5-8; J: TRBJ1-2; CDR3: CASSLRGFSYGYTF; DNA: TGTGCCAGCAGCTTGCGGGGGTTCAGCTATGGCTACACCTTC
D: .; size: .; V: TRBV5-1; J: TRBJ1-2; CDR3: CASSLVEASYGYTF; DNA: TGCGCCAGCAGCTTAGTAGAGGCTAGCTATGGCTACACCTTC
D: .; size: .; V: TRBV25-1; J: TRBJ1-5; CDR3: CASSEGGFEAQPQHF; DNA: TGTGCCAGCAGTGAAGGGGGGTTTGAGGCTCAGCCCCAGCATTTT